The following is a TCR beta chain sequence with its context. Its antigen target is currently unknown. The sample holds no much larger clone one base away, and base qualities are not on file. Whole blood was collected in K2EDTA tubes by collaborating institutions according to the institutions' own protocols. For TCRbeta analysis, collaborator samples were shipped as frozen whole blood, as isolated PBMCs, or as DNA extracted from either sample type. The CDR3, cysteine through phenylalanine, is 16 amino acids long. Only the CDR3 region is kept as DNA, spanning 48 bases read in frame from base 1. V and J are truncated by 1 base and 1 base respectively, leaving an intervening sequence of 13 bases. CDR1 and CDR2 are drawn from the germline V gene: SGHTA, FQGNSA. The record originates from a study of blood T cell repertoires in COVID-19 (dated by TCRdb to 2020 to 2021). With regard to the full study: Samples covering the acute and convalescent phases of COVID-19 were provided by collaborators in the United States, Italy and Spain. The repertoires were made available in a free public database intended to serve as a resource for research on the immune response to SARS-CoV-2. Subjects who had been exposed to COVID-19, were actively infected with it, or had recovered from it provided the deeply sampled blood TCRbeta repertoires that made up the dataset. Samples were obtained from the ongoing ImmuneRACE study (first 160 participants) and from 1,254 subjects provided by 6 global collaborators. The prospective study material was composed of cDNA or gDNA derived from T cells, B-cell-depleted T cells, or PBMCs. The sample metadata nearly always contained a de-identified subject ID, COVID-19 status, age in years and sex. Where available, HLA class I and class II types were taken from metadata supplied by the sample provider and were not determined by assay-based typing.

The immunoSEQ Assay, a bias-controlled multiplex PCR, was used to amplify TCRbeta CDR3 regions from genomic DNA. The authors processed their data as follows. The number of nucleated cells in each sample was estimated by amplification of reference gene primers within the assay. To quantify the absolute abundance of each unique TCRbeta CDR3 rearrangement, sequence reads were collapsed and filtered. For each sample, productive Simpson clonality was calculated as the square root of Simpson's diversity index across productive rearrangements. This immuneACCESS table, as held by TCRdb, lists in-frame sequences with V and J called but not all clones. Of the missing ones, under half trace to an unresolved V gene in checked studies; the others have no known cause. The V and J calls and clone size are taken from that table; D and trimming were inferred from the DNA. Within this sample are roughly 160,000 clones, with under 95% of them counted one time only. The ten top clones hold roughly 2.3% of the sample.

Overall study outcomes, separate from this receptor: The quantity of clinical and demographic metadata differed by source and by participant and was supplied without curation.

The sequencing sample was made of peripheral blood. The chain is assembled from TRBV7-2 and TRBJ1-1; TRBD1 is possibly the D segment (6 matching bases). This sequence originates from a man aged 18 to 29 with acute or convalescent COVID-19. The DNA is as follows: TGTGCCAGCAGCTTAGAAATGCAGGGGCCGAACACTGAAGCTTTCTTT. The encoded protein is CASSLEMQGPNTEAFF.